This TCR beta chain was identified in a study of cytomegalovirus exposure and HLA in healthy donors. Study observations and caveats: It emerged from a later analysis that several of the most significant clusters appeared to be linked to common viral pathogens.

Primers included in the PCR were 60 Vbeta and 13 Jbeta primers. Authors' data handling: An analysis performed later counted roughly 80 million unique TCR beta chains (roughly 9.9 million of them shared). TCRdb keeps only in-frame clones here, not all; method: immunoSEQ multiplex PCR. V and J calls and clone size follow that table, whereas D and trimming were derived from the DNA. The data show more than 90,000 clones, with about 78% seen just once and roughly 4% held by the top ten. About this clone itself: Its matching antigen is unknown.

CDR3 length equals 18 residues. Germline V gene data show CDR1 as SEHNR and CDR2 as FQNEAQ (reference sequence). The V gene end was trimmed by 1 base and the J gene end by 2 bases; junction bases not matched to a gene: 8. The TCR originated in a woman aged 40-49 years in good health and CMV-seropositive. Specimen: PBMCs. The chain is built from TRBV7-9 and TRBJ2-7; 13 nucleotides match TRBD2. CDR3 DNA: TGTGCCAGCAGCTTAGTAGGAGGACTAGCGGGGGCAACCTACGAGCAGTACTTC. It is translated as CASSLVGGLAGATYEQYF.